This entry features one TCR beta chain sequence. Measured with immunoSEQ multiplex PCR; TCRdb has only the in-frame clones, and not every one. The sample contains about 110,000 clones, around 89% of which appear only once. CDR1 and CDR2 from the germline V gene are MDHEN and SYDVKM. CDR3 length: 16 residues. The V segment lost 10 bases and the J segment 1 base; nucleotides outside the gene matches: 13. These data come from a study of T cell responses to AZD1222 COVID-19 vaccine. The chain carries TRBV28 and TRBJ2-5, with 9 nucleotides matching TRBD2. The sequencing here drew on peripheral blood, taken on day 0 of AZD1222 vaccination. The sequence came from an adult in good health. DNA of the CDR3: TGTGCCACCGGGAGCGGGAGGTGGGGGGGCCAAGAGACCCAGTACTTC. Translated: CATGSGRWGGQETQYF.